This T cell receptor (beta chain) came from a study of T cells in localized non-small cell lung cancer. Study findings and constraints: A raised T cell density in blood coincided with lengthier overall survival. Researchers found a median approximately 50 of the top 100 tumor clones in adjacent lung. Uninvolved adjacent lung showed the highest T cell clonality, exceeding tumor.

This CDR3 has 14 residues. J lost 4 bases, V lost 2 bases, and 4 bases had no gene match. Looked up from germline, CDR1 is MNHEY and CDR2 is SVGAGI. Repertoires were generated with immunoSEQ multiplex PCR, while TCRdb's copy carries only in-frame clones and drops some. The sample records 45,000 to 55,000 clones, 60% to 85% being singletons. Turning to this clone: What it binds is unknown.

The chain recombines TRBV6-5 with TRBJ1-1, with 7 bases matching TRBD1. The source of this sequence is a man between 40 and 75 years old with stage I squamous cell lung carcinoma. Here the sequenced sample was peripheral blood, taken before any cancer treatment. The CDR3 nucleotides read TGTGCCAGCAGTTACAGGGGGCAGGGCACTGAAGCTTTCTTT. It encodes CASSYRGQGTEAFF.